This TCR beta chain was sequenced for a study of shared clonotypes between healthy human individuals. Study information: The study drew on a couple of women and a few men aged 18 to 49 as donors. Study-wide results and limits: Sampling involved blood alone; tissue repertoires likely differ. Non-shared clonotypes displayed generation probabilities falling below those of clonotypes present in all four donors.

Each replicate PCR on the sorted subsets used 200 ng DNA (around 30,000 T cell genomes). Sequenced by immunoSEQ multiplex PCR; TCRdb stores in-frame clones only, minus some. The sample contains 1.5 million to 1.9 million clones, 98% of which appear only once. As regards this clone: Its antigen is not identified. At the DNA level, this CDR3 is encoded by other sequences in the same sample as well.

This TCR was recovered from a man aged 25 to 45 in good health. What was sequenced was naive CD4+ T cells sorted from blood. Described subset: CD45RA+ positively selected.

This CDR3 reads CASSSQGGTDTQYF. The CDR3 nucleotides read TGCGCCAGCAGCTCCCAGGGCGGGACAGATACGCAGTATTTT. V gene TRBV5-1 combines with J gene TRBJ2-3; D assignment may be TRBD1 or TRBD2 (5 bases each). This CDR3 has 14 amino acids. V was trimmed by 3 bases and J by 3 bases, leaving 11 bases between them. Germline assignment: CDR1 SGHRS and CDR2 YFSETQ.